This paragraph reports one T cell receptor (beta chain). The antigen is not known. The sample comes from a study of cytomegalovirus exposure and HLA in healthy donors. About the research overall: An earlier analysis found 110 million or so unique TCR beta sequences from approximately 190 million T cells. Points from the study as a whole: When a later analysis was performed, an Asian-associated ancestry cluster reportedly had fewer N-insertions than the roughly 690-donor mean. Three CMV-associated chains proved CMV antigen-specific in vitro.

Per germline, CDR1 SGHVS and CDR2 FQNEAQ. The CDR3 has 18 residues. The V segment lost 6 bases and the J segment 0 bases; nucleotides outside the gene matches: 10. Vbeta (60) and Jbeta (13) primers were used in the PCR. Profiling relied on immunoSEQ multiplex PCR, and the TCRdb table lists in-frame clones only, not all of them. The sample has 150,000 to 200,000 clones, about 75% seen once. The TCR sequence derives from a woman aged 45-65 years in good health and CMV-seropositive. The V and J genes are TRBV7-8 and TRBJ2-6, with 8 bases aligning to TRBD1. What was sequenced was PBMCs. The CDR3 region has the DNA TGTGCCAGCAGAAGGGACAGGTGGCCAGACTCTGGGGCCAACGTCCTGACTTTC. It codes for CASRRDRWPDSGANVLTF. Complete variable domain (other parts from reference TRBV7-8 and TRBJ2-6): GAGVSQSPRYKVAKRGQDVALRCDPISGHVSLFWYQQALGQGPEFLTYFQNEAQLDKSGLPSDRFFAERPEGSVSTLKIQRTQQEDSAVYLCASRRDRWPDSGANVLTFGAGSRLTVL.